The clone carrying this T cell receptor beta chain was seen just once. Its antigen is still unknown. Profiling relied on immunoSEQ multiplex PCR, and the TCRdb table lists in-frame clones only, not all of them. This sample has approximately 94,000 clones, with about 95% found just once. This sample is drawn from a study of siplizumab effects on memory and regulatory T cells. General study results and limits: Proliferating Tregs from siplizumab cultures lacked functional confirmation of suppression.

CDR1 and CDR2 (germline): SGHTA, FQGNSA. The CDR3 extends over 14 amino acids. Trimming pared 1 base from V and 5 bases from J, leaving 9 bases between. This receptor was taken from a human donor in good health. The sequenced sample consisted of non-Treg CD4+ T cells sorted from blood. The chain links TRBV7-2 to TRBJ1-3; D not certain. CDR3 protein: CASSLDLRRNTIYF. CDR3 DNA sequence: TGTGCCAGCAGCTTAGATCTCAGGAGAAACACCATATATTTT.